The 25 T cell receptor beta chains below come from one sample, sequenced in a study of blood T cell repertoires in COVID-19. Libraries were prepared by immunoSEQ multiplex PCR; TCRdb keeps only in-frame clonotypes and omits some of them. The sample consists of some 120,000 clones, 81% of them appearing once. Sequencing used peripheral blood. These receptors all stem from a woman aged 45-59 years with acute or convalescent COVID-19.

V usage is TRBV15 and J usage is TRBJ2-7, with a tentative D call TRBD2 (5 bases). Germline CDR1 is LNHNV and CDR2 is YYDKDF (reference sequence). There are 12 residues in the CDR3. The V end lost 1 base, the J end lost 7 bases, and 8 bases lay between the germline ends. The CDR3 region is CATSRGRGEQYF. The CDR3 DNA is TGTGCCACCAGCAGAGGACGAGGGGAGCAGTACTTC.

This rearrangement joins TRBV2 to TRBJ1-1, with TRBD1 as a possible D gene (5 bases). The CDR3 length is 14 residues. Germline-derived CDR1 and CDR2 are SNHLY and FYNNEI. The V gene lost 4 bases and the J gene lost 3 bases, with 12 bases spanning the gap. CDR3 in DNA: TGTGCCAGCAGTGCGGACATATCGGACACTGAAGCTTTCTTT. Translating it yields CASSADISDTEAFF.

V and J are TRBV6-7 and TRBJ2-7, with a possible D match to TRBD1 (5 bases). TRBV6-7 is annotated as an ORF whose role is uncertain. The V and J ends lost 2 bases and 4 bases respectively, with 12 bases between them. The CDR3 length is 14 residues. The CDR3 protein is CASSYRRGPYEQYF. The CDR3 nucleotides are TGTGCCAGCAGTTACCGAAGGGGTCCATACGAGCAGTACTTC.

The chain uses TRBV9 and TRBJ2-6; D uncertain. The germline V and J ends were trimmed by 6 bases and 2 bases, with 12 bases remaining between them. The germline V gene encodes CDR1 SGDLS and CDR2 YYNGEE. There are 15 residues in the CDR3. The DNA for the CDR3 is TGTGCCAGCAACCGTCCTGAGGCTGGGGCCAACGTCCTGACTTTC. Its translation is CASNRPEAGANVLTF.

This chain joins TRBV7-6 and TRBJ2-3; TRBD2 aligns across 11 bases. Germline V gives CDR1 SGHVS, CDR2 FNYEAQ. V was pared by 2 bases and J by 2 bases, with 9 bases of the junction left unmatched. The CDR3 covers 18 residues. The CDR3, as DNA: TGTGCCAGCAGCTTACTTACTAGCGGGGGTTACTACACAGATACGCAGTATTTT. It yields the protein CASSLLTSGGYYTDTQYF.

This clone showed up just a few times. The chain employs TRBV14 and TRBJ2-5; no clear D gene. CDR1 and CDR2 (germline): SGHDN, FVKESK. Between the trimmed V and J ends, which lost 0 bases and 7 bases, there was a span of 9 bases. This CDR3 region has 13 residues. The CDR3 here is CASSQDPGGTQYF. For the CDR3, the DNA is TGTGCCAGCAGCCAAGATCCGGGTGGGACCCAGTACTTC.

Concerning this clone: Other nucleotide sequences in the sample specify the same CDR3. The chain uses TRBV6-5 and TRBJ1-1, with D perhaps TRBD1 (6 bases). With 6 bases removed from V and 1 base from J, the gap between germline ends came to 12 bases. The CDR3 consists of 14 residues. Germline V gives CDR1 MNHEY, CDR2 SVGAGI. The CDR3 region is CASRPGTRNTEAFF. The CDR3 coding sequence is TGTGCCAGCAGGCCCGGGACAAGGAACACTGAAGCTTTCTTT.

This chain joins TRBV5-1 and TRBJ1-2, with TRBD1 identical over 8 bases. This CDR3 spans 15 amino acids. Germline-derived CDR1 and CDR2 are SGHRS and YFSETQ. The J segment lost 0 bases and the V segment lost 0 bases, leaving 1 base of the junction unmatched. The CDR3 DNA is TGCGCCAGCAGCTTGGGGACAGGGACTAACTATGGCTACACCTTC. Protein sequence: CASSLGTGTNYGYTF.

This chain joins TRBV18 and TRBJ1-2; D perhaps matches TRBD1 (6 bases). Trimming shortened V by 0 bases and J by 4 bases, and 12 bases separated the two germline ends. This CDR3 spans 15 amino acids. Germline V CDR1 and CDR2: KGHSH, LQKENI. This chain's CDR3 is CASSPPGRGTYGYTF. DNA of the CDR3: TGTGCCAGCTCACCACCGGGCAGGGGAACCTATGGCTACACCTTC.

CDR3 DNA: TGTGCCAGCAGTGATGCGGGGAATAATGAAAAACTGTTTTTT. It yields the protein CASSDAGNNEKLFF. The chain joins TRBV25-1 to TRBJ1-4, with D unresolved. Trimming pared 3 bases from V and 4 bases from J, leaving 9 bases between. This CDR3 region has 14 residues. CDR1 MGHDK and CDR2 SYGVNS come from the germline V gene.

V is TRBV6-2 or TRBV6-3 and J is TRBJ2-7; D perhaps matches TRBD2 (6 bases). The CDR3 totals 19 residues. CDR1 MNHEY and CDR2 SVGEGT come from the germline V gene. V was pared by 2 bases and J by 1 base, with 24 bases between. The CDR3 coding sequence is TGTGCCAGCAGTTACCTAGGCAGTGCGTCACTAGCCCTTTCCTACGAGCAGTACTTC. Protein sequence: CASSYLGSASLALSYEQYF.

The rearrangement links TRBV7-3 to TRBJ1-1; no reliable D call. V lost 3 bases to trimming and J lost 2 bases, with 7 bases between them. Germline lookup yields CDR1 SGHTA and CDR2 FQGTGA. The CDR3 extends over 13 amino acids. The CDR3 region is CASSFTANTEAFF. DNA of the CDR3: TGTGCCAGCAGCTTCACAGCAAACACTGAAGCTTTCTTT.

This rearrangement joins TRBV2 to TRBJ2-2, with D perhaps matching TRBD2 (7 bases). The V gene lost 7 bases and the J gene lost 7 bases, with 19 bases spanning the gap. Per germline, CDR1 SNHLY and CDR2 FYNNEI. The CDR3 has 15 amino acids. Here the CDR3 DNA reads TGTGCCAGCACTCCAGGGGAGGGGAAGGGCGGGGAGCTGTTTTTT. It specifies CASTPGEGKGGELFF.

The V call is TRBV2, the J call TRBJ2-1; D is perhaps TRBD2 (6 bases). The germline V gene has CDR1 SNHLY and CDR2 FYNNEI. The CDR3 is made up of 14 amino acids. Trimming left V 7 bases short and J 6 bases short, with 16 bases between. The CDR3 sequence is CASTREMEANEQFF. The DNA of the CDR3 is TGTGCCAGCACTCGGGAGATGGAAGCCAATGAGCAGTTCTTC.

V is TRBV2 and J is TRBJ2-7, with 7 nucleotides matching TRBD2. The CDR3 is made up of 14 amino acids. CDR1 is SNHLY and CDR2 is FYNNEI in the germline V gene. After removal of 7 bases from V and 0 bases from J, the junction contained 6 bases not matched to a gene. The CDR3: CASNHGGSSYEQYF. CDR3 DNA sequence: TGTGCCAGCAATCACGGGGGGAGCTCCTACGAGCAGTACTTC.

V and J are TRBV5-3 and TRBJ1-1; a possible D gene is TRBD1 (6 bases). TRBV5-3 qualifies as an ORF whose function is uncertain. CDR3 length: 16 residues. Between the trimmed V and J ends, which lost 1 base and 2 bases, there was a span of 15 bases. CDR3 sequence: CARSLCTGTFNTEAFF. CDR3 bases: TGTGCCAGAAGCTTGTGTACCGGGACATTTAACACTGAAGCTTTCTTT.

This clone occurred a few times. Sequence at one end of the junction differs from germline and may be a read error. V and J are TRBV5-1 and TRBJ2-1; perhaps TRBD2 as D (5 bases). The germline V gene has CDR1 SGHRS and CDR2 YFSETQ. The CDR3 covers 12 residues. The CDR3 protein is CASNLLAYEQFF. CDR3 DNA sequence: TGCGCCAGCAACTTGCTAGCCTATGAGCAGTTCTTC.

The chain links TRBV27 to TRBJ1-6, with 9 bases lining up with TRBD1. CDR1 and CDR2 from the germline V gene are MNHEY and SMNVEV (reference sequence). Germline trimming cut 6 bases from V and 10 bases from J; bases unmatched to any gene: 13. The CDR3 is 16 residues long. The CDR3 sequence is CASRLPGQGLGSPLHF. As DNA, the CDR3 is TGTGCCAGCAGACTCCCGGGACAGGGCCTTGGGTCACCCCTCCACTTT.

The CDR3 loop reads CAISGQGAAIDGYTF. The CDR3 DNA is TGTGCCATCAGTGGACAGGGGGCGGCGATAGATGGCTACACCTTC. The V call is TRBV10-3, the J call TRBJ1-2, with TRBD1 matching over 10 bases. CDR3 length equals 15 residues. In germline, CDR1 is ENHRY, CDR2 SYGVKD. The V and J ends lost 4 bases and 6 bases, in that order; junction bases with no gene match: 8.

This clone was recorded once. V is TRBV5-1 and J is TRBJ2-7, with D perhaps TRBD1 (5 bases). Germline CDR1 and CDR2: SGHRS and YFSETQ. Trimming cost V 2 bases and J 3 bases, with 15 bases left between them. This CDR3 has 15 residues. CDR3 DNA sequence: TGCGCCAGCAGCTTACAGGAGTCCCTTTACTACGAGCAGTACTTC. Translating gives CASSLQESLYYEQYF. The variable domain in full, with the rest retrieved from reference TRBV5-1 and TRBJ2-7, is KAGVTQTPRYLIKTRGQQVTLSCSPISGHRSVSWYQQTPGQGLQFLFEYFSETQRNKGNFPGRFSGRQFSNSRSEMNVSTLELGDSALYLCASSLQESLYYEQYFGPGTRLTVT.

The CDR3 protein is CASSEGPRGNSPLHF. The CDR3 nucleotides are TGTGCCAGCAGCGAGGGGCCGCGGGGGAATTCACCCCTCCACTTT. The chain recombines TRBV9 with TRBJ1-6, with D perhaps matching TRBD1 (5 bases). CDR1 is SGDLS and CDR2 is YYNGEE in the germline V gene. The length of the CDR3 is 15 residues. V dropped 3 bases and J dropped 7 bases, with 14 bases sitting between them.

The CDR3 DNA reads as TGCGCCAGCAGCTGGCCTATTTCGGAGGCAGTATCCTACGAGCAGTACTTC. Translated: CASSWPISEAVSYEQYF. This chain links TRBV5-1 with TRBJ2-7; a possible D gene is TRBD2 (5 bases). Germline assignment: CDR1 SGHRS and CDR2 YFSETQ. The CDR3 contains 17 residues. V dropped 3 bases and J dropped 1 base, with 20 bases sitting between them.

This clone occurred once. J is TRBJ2-1 and V is TRBV19; 9 nucleotides match TRBD2. The CDR3 has 15 residues. CDR1 and CDR2 (germline): LNHDA, SQIVND (reference sequence). The trim removed 7 bases at V and 4 bases at J, leaving 8 bases unmatched. For the CDR3, the DNA is TGTGCCAGTACCCATAATGCGGGAGGGTACAATGAGCAGTTCTTC. It is translated as CASTHNAGGYNEQFF.

This clone was counted a few times. The V call is TRBV5-8, the J call TRBJ1-2, with TRBD1 matching over 7 bases. The length of the CDR3 is 12 residues. The V gene's germline CDR1 is SGHTS and CDR2 YDEGEE. Trimming cost V 5 bases and J 4 bases; bases outside gene matches: 2. The CDR3: CASRTGPYGYTF. The CDR3 nucleotides are TGTGCCAGCAGGACAGGGCCCTATGGCTACACCTTC.

The chain has TRBV2 and TRBJ1-5; D may be TRBD1 (5 bases). Trimming took off 5 bases at V and 0 bases at J, with 11 bases between the two ends. This CDR3 is built from 15 residues. CDR1 and CDR2 from the germline V gene are SNHLY and FYNNEI. CDR3: CASSSTDFSNQPQHF. In nucleotides, the CDR3 is TGTGCCAGCAGTTCGACAGATTTTAGCAATCAGCCCCAGCATTTT.